This record covers a single T cell receptor beta chain. No antigen is known for it. Just one base apart from a much larger clone, this may be a read error. Co-extraction yielded RNA and DNA from 20-30 mg of unsorted bulk tissue. Researchers generated TCR beta cDNA from approximately 0.55 ug of total RNA, relying on a constant-region primer. Three-round nested multiplex PCR performed with slightly modified ARM-PCR produced the TCR beta libraries. Running 9 to 10 cycles apiece, the first two PCR rounds relied on TRBV1-TRBV30 forward primers together with a C-beta reverse primer. One entry per CDR3 protein results from TCRdb running MiXCR on the multiplex PCR reads. The sample has under 200,000 distinct CDR3 sequences, around 81% seen once. This record belongs to a study of tumor-infiltrating lymphocytes in primary liver carcinoma. Background on the study: Subjects consisted of male and female patients aged 30 to 69 years. Sequenced samples came back with roughly 3.5 to 7.13 million productive TCRbeta reads, and the counts looked alike across tissue types. Points from the study as a whole: No more than about 8-24% of top clones could be seen in all five tumor regions.

From germline, CDR1 is SGHAT and CDR2 FQNNGV. There are 14 residues in the CDR3. The sequence was collected from a man between 40 and 49 years old with primary liver carcinoma and hepatitis B virus infection. Specimen: tumor tissue from primary liver carcinoma. This chain uses TRBV11-2 with TRBJ2-3; D is unclear. CDR3 sequence reads: CVSSLDVPTDTQYF. The CDR3 region has the DNA TGTGTCAGCAGCTTAGATGTCCCCACAGATACGCAGTATTTT.